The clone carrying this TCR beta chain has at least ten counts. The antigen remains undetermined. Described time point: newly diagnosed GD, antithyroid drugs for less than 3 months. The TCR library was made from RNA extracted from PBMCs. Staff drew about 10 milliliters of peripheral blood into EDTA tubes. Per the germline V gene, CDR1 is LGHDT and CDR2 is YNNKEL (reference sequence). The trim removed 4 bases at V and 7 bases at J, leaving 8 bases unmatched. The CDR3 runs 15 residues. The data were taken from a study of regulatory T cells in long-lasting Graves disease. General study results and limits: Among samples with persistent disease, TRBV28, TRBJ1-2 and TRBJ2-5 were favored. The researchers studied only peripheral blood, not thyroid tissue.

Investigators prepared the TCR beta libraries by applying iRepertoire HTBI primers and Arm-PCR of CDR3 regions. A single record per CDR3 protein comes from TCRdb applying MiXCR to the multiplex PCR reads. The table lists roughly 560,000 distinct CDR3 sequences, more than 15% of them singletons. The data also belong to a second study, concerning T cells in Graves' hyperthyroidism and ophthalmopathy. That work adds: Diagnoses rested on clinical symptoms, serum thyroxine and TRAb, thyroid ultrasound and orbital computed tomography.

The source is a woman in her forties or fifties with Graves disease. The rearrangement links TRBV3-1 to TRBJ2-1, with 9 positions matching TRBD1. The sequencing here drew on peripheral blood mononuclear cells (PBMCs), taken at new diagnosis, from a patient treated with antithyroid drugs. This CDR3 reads CASSLRDRVVNEQFF. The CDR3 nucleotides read TGTGCCAGCAGCCTCCGGGACAGGGTAGTGAATGAGCAGTTCTTC.